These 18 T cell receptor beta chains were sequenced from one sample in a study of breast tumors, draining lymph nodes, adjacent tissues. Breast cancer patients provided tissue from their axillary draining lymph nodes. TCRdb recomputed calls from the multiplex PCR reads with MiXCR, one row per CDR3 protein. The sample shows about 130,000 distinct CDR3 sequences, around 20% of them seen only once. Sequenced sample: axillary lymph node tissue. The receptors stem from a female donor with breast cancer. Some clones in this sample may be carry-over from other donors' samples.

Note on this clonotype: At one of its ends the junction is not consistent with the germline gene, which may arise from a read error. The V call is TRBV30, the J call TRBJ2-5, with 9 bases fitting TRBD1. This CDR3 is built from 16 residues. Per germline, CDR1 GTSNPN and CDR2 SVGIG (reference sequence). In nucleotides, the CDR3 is TGTGCCTGGATACATATCGGGGACAGGGCGAAGGAGTCCCAGCACTTC. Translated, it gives CAWIHIGDRAKESQHF.

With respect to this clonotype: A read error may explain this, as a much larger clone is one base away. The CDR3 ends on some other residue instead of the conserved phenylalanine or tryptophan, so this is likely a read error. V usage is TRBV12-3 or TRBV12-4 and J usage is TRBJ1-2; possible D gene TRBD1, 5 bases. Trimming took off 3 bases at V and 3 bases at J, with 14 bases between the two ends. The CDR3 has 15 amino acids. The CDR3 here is CASSLSGRADYGYTL. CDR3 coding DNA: TGTGCCAGCAGTTTGTCAGGGAGGGCGGACTATGGCTACACCCTC.

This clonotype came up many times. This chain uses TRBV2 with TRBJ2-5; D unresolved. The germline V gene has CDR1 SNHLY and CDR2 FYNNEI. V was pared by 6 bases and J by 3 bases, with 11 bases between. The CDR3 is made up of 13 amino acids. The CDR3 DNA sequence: TGTGCCAGCAGCCAAAATCTAAAAGAGACCCAGTACTTC. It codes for CASSQNLKETQYF.

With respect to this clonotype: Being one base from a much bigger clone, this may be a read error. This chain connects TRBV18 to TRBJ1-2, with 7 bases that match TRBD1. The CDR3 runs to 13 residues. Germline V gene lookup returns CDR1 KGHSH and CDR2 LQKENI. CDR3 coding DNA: TGTGCCAGCTCACCCGGGACAGACTATAGCTACACCTTC. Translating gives CASSPGTDYSYTF.

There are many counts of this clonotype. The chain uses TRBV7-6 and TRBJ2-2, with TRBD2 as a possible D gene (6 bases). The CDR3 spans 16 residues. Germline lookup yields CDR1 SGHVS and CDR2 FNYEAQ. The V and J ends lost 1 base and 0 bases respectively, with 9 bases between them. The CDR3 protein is CASSLVPGANTGELFF. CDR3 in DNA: TGTGCCAGCAGCTTAGTTCCGGGGGCGAACACCGGGGAGCTGTTTTTT.

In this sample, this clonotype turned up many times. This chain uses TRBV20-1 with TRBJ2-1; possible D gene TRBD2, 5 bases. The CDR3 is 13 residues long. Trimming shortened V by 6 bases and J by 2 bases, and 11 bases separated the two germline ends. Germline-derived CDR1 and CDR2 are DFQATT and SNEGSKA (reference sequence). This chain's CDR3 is CSARAITYNEQFF. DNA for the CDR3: TGCAGTGCGCGGGCCATCACCTACAATGAGCAGTTCTTC.

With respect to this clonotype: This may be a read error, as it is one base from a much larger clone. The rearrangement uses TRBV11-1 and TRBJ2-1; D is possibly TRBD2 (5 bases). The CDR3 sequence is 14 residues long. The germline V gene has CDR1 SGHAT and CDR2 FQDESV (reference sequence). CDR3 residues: CARSPRTLYNEQFF. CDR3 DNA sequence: TGTGCCCGCAGCCCAAGGACTCTCTACAATGAGCAGTTCTTC.

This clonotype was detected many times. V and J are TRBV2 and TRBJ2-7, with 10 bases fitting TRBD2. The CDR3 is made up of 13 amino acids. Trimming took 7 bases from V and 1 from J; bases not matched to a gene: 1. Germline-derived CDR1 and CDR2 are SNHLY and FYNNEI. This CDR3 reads CASKLAGSYEQYF. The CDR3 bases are TGTGCCAGCAAACTAGCGGGGTCCTACGAGCAGTACTTC.

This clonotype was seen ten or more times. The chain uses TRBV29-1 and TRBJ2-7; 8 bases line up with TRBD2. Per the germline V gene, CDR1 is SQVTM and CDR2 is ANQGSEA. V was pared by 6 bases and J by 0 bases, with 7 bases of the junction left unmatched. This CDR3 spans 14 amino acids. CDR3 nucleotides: TGCAGCGTAACCGGGACTAGGAGCTCCTACGAGCAGTACTTC. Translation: CSVTGTRSSYEQYF.

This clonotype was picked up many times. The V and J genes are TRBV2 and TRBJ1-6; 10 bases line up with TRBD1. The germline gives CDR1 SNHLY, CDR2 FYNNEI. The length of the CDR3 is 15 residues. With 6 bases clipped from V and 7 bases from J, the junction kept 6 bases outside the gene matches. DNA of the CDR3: TGTGCCAGCAGACCCCCGGGACAGGGGAATTCACCCCTCCACTTT. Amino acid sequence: CASRPPGQGNSPLHF.

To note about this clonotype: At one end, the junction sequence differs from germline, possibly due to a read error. The CDR3 DNA follows: TGTGCCAGCAGCCAAGTTTCTAGCTCCCACGAGCAGTACTTC. Protein sequence: CASSQVSSSHEQYF. This chain joins TRBV14 and TRBJ2-7; the D gene is possibly TRBD2 (5 bases). This CDR3 spans 14 amino acids. Germline V lookup: CDR1 SGHDN, CDR2 FVKESK.

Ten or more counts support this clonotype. CDR3 region: CASSLGLAGATDTQYF. As DNA, the CDR3 is TGCGCCAGCAGCTTGGGACTAGCGGGCGCCACAGATACGCAGTATTTT. The rearrangement links TRBV5-1 to TRBJ2-3; 10 bases are a match to TRBD2. Germline V gives CDR1 SGHRS, CDR2 YFSETQ. The CDR3 totals 16 residues. V dropped 0 bases and J dropped 2; count of bases not matched to a gene: 3.

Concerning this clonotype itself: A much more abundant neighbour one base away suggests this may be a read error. CDR3 in amino acids: CARSPDITFYGYTF. The CDR3 DNA is TGTGCCAGGAGCCCGGACATTACTTTCTATGGCTACACCTTC. This sequence joins TRBV3-1 and TRBJ1-2, with D possibly being TRBD1 (5 bases). The germline V gene encodes CDR1 LGHDT and CDR2 YNNKEL (reference sequence). This CDR3 region has 14 residues.

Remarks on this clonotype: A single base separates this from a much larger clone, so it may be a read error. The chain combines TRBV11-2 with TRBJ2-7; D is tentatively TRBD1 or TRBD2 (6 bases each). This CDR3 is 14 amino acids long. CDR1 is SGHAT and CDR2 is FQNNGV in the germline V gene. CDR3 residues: CASSLTGDIYERYF. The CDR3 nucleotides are TGTGCCAGCAGCTTAACGGGGGACATCTACGAGCGGTACTTC.

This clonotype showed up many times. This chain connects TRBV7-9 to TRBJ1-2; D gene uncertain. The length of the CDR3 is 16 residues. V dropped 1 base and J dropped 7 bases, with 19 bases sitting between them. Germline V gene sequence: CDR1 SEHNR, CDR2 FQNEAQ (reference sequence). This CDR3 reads CASSLGGTRSLGGYTF. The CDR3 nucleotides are TGTGCCAGCAGCTTAGGAGGCACCCGATCTTTGGGTGGCTACACCTTC.

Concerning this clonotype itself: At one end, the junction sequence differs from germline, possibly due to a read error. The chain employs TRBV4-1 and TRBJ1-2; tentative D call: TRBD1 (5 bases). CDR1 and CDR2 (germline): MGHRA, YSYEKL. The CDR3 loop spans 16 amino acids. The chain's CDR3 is CASSQNPGGLNYVYAF. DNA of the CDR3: TGCGCCAGCAGCCAAAATCCGGGGGGACTTAACTATGTCTACGCCTTC.

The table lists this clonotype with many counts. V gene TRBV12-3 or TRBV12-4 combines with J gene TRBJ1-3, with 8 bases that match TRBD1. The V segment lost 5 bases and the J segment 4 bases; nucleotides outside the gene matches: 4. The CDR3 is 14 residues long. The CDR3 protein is CASSGRGQGNTIYF. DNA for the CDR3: TGTGCCAGCAGTGGCAGGGGGCAAGGAAACACCATATATTTT.

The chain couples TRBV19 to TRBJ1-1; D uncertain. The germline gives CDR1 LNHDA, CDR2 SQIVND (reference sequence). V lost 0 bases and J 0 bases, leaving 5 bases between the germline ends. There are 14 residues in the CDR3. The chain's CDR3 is CASSIEGVNTEAFF. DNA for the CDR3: TGTGCCAGTAGTATAGAGGGAGTGAACACTGAAGCTTTCTTT. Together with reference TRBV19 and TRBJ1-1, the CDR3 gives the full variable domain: DGGITQSPKYLFRKEGQNVTLSCEQNLNHDAMYWYRQDPGQGLRLIYYSQIVNDFQKGDIAEGYSVSREKKESFPLTVTSAQKNPTAFYLCASSIEGVNTEAFFGQGTRLTVV.